These T cell receptor beta chains were read from a single sample in a study of blood T cell repertoires in COVID-19. Method: immunoSEQ multiplex PCR; TCRdb's copy keeps in-frame clones and lacks some. This sample has 200,000 to 300,000 clones; roughly 80% occur once, and the top ten carry around 7.5%. Material for sequencing was peripheral blood. These receptors came from an elderly woman with COVID-19, enrolled during active disease. CDR3s include the opening cysteine and the closing phenylalanine or tryptophan. A D gene is named only where the DNA matches it firmly. The listing skips clone size in some rows; elsewhere it reads once, few, many or a size class.

>TRBV18|TRBD1|TRBJ2-3|-|16
CASSLDRGRPADTQYF
TGTGCCAGCTCCCTGGACAGGGGGCGCCCGGCAGATACGCAGTATTTT
>TRBV4-1|-|TRBJ1-2|-|15
CASSSPGVGLYGYTF
TGCGCCAGCAGCTCACCGGGGGTGGGTCTTTATGGCTACACCTTC
>TRBV29-1|TRBD1|TRBJ1-4|-|16
CSVEPGTGGRSEKLFF
TGCAGCGTCGAGCCCGGGACAGGGGGCAGAAGTGAAAAACTGTTTTTT
>TRBV27|-|TRBJ2-1|-|15
CASSSGTLGGNEQFF
TGTGCCAGCAGTTCCGGGACTCTTGGGGGCAATGAGCAGTTCTTC
>TRBV30|-|TRBJ1-1|-|13
CAWRRDKSTEAFF
TGTGCCTGGAGGCGAGACAAAAGCACTGAAGCTTTCTTT
>TRBV30|-|TRBJ1-1|-|14
CAWSRRAGMGEAFF
TGTGCCTGGAGTCGCCGGGCAGGGATGGGTGAAGCTTTCTTT
>TRBV4-1|TRBD2|TRBJ2-5|-|15
CASSQDGSGKETQYF
TGCGCCAGCAGCCAAGATGGGAGCGGGAAAGAGACCCAGTACTTC
>TRBV15|-|TRBJ1-1|-|14
CATSRGGTTTEAFF
TGTGCCACCAGCAGGGGTGGAACTACAACTGAAGCTTTCTTT
>TRBV3-1/TRBV3-2|-|TRBJ1-2|few|14
CASSQVGGDYGYTF
TGTGCCAGCAGCCAAGTAGGGGGGGACTATGGCTACACCTTC
>TRBV5-1|-|TRBJ2-2|-|14
CASSLGVTGGELFF
TGCGCCAGCAGCTTGGGGGTGACAGGCGGGGAGCTGTTTTTT
>TRBV7-8|TRBD2|TRBJ2-7|many|17
CASSLVVVASGTYEQYF
TGTGCCAGCAGCTTAGTCGTAGTGGCTAGCGGTACCTACGAGCAGTACTTC
>TRBV28|-|TRBJ1-6|-|15
CASSLGQLYNSPLHF
TGTGCCAGCAGTCTCGGACAGCTATATAATTCACCCCTCCACTTT
>TRBV30|-|TRBJ1-5|-|13
CAWGRDRSQPQHF
TGTGCCTGGGGGAGGGATAGGAGTCAGCCCCAGCATTTT
>TRBV5-6|-|TRBJ2-7|few|15
CASSSLPSRGYEQYF
TGTGCCAGCAGCTCCCTCCCCAGCAGGGGCTACGAGCAGTACTTC
>TRBV6-6|TRBD1|TRBJ1-1|-|12
CASDSGQGRAFF
TGTGCCAGCGATTCCGGACAGGGTAGAGCTTTCTTT
>TRBV10-2|TRBD1|TRBJ1-4|-|15
CASSELTGGNEKLFF
TGCGCCAGCAGTGAATTGACAGGGGGTAATGAAAAACTGTTTTTT
>TRBV6-6|-|TRBJ2-1|-|16
CASSYSPGRSYNEQFF
TGTGCCAGCAGTTACTCGCCAGGGCGATCCTACAATGAGCAGTTCTTC